This is a list of T cell receptor beta chains from one sample in a study of regulatory T cells in long-lasting Graves disease. TCRdb processed the multiplex PCR reads anew with MiXCR; each CDR3 protein has one entry. The data contain under 500,000 distinct CDR3 sequences, roughly 15% of them singletons. These same records also appear under a second study, on T cells in Graves' hyperthyroidism and ophthalmopathy.

The specimen was peripheral blood mononuclear cells (PBMCs), collected at new diagnosis, from a patient treated with antithyroid drugs. All receptors come from a woman in her twenties or thirties with Graves disease. Each CDR3 is given with its conserved first and last residue. A D gene is named only where the DNA matches it firmly. The size entry is marked missing in some rows and otherwise reads once, few, many or a size class.

v_call,clone_size,j_call,d_call,cdr3_aa,cdr3_nt
TRBV12-3/TRBV12-4,many,TRBJ1-5,NA,CASSYDRGQGPQHF,TGTGCCAGCAGTTACGACCGTGGTCAAGGGCCCCAGCATTTT
TRBV7-2,NA,TRBJ2-1,NA,CASSLEGFSYNEQFF,TGTGCCAGCAGCTTAGAAGGGTTTTCCTACAATGAGCAGTTCTTC
TRBV18,many,TRBJ1-1,NA,CASSPGQTTEAFF,TGTGCCAGCTCACCGGGACAAACCACTGAAGCTTTCTTT
TRBV20-1,many,TRBJ2-3,NA,CSADGPNTQYF,TGCAGTGCGGATGGACCCAATACGCAGTATTTT
TRBV6-2/TRBV6-3,NA,TRBJ1-6,NA,CASSALFWGQGNSPLHF,TGTGCCAGCAGTGCGCTGTTTTGGGGGCAGGGTAATTCACCCCTCCACTTT
TRBV12-3/TRBV12-4,many,TRBJ2-7,NA,CASSLGQGRYEQYF,TGTGCCAGCAGTTTGGGCCAGGGAAGATACGAGCAGTACTTC
TRBV15,many,TRBJ2-7,NA,CATSRESGSYEQYF,TGTGCCACCAGCAGAGAGTCGGGCTCCTACGAGCAGTACTTC
TRBV2,NA,TRBJ2-1,NA,CASSGGSLELYNEQFF,TGTGCCAGCAGTGGAGGATCCCTGGAATTGTACAATGAGCAGTTCTTC
TRBV5-1,many,TRBJ2-3,NA,CASSLSVDTQYF,TGTGCCAGCAGCTTATCTGTAGATACGCAGTATTTT
TRBV3-1,many,TRBJ2-3,TRBD1,CASSRQGDTQYF,TGTGCCAGCAGCCGACAGGGAGATACGCAGTATTTT
TRBV19,NA,TRBJ2-4,TRBD2,CASSPIVAGEYIQYF,TGTGCCAGTAGTCCTATAGTAGCGGGAGAGTACATTCAGTACTTC
TRBV27,many,TRBJ2-3,TRBD2,CAIPHDPSGSSSDTQYF,TGTGCCATCCCGCATGACCCCAGCGGGAGTTCCTCAGATACGCAGTATTTT
TRBV6-2/TRBV6-3,few,TRBJ2-5,TRBD2,CASTSGKETQYF,TGTGCCAGCACGAGCGGGAAAGAGACCCAGTACTTC
TRBV28,NA,TRBJ1-2,NA,CASSTIRNNYGYTF,TGTGCCAGCAGTACAATCCGAAATAACTATGGCTACACCTTC
TRBV9,few,TRBJ2-1,TRBD2,CASSQTSGLASHEQFF,TGTGCCAGCAGCCAAACTAGCGGGCTTGCTTCCCATGAGCAGTTCTTC
TRBV9,few,TRBJ1-1,TRBD1,CASSVGLAGGDEAFF,TGTGCCAGCAGCGTAGGGTTGGCAGGGGGGGATGAAGCTTTCTTT
TRBV28,many,TRBJ2-7,NA,CALGAKGEQYF,TGTGCCCTAGGGGCAAAAGGCGAGCAGTACTTC
TRBV4-1,few,TRBJ1-1,TRBD1,CASSQDLTGSTEAFF,TGCGCCAGCAGCCAAGATCTGACAGGGAGCACTGAAGCTTTCTTT
TRBV10-3,few,TRBJ2-5,TRBD2,CAISPTSGRAETQYF,TGTGCCATCAGCCCGACTAGCGGGAGGGCAGAGACCCAGTACTTC
TRBV18,many,TRBJ2-7,NA,CASSRGAGDEQYF,TGTGCCAGCTCACGGGGGGCAGGGGACGAGCAGTACTTC
TRBV7-2,NA,TRBJ2-1,TRBD2,CASSLEGGAGGKGNEQFF,TGTGCCAGCAGCTTAGAAGGGGGGGCGGGAGGTAAGGGAAATGAGCAGTTCTTC
TRBV28,many,TRBJ1-2,NA,CASSMSVDLGAGGYTF,TGTGCCAGCAGCATGAGCGTGGACCTAGGGGCTGGAGGCTACACCTTC
TRBV5-5,many,TRBJ1-1,NA,CASERGAETEAFF,TGTGCCAGCGAGCGGGGGGCGGAAACTGAAGCTTTCTTT
TRBV7-3,NA,TRBJ1-5,NA,CASSLSGEDQPQHF,TGTGCCAGCAGCTTGTCAGGGGAGGATCAGCCCCAGCATTTT
TRBV30,many,TRBJ1-3,TRBD1,CASDRAGNTIYF,TGTGCCTCGGACAGGGCTGGAAACACCATATATTTT
TRBV20-1,many,TRBJ2-1,TRBD2,CSALGLASFNEQFF,TGCAGTGCGCTCGGACTAGCGAGTTTCAATGAGCAGTTCTTC
TRBV11-2,many,TRBJ2-3,NA,CASSTGNTQYF,TGTGCCAGCAGCACCGGGAATACGCAGTATTTT
TRBV7-2,many,TRBJ2-7,NA,CASTPVDSFYEQYF,TGTGCCAGCACCCCCGTGGACAGTTTCTACGAGCAGTACTTC
TRBV13,many,TRBJ2-1,TRBD1,CASSSRTGLHNEQFF,TGTGCCAGCAGCTCCCGGACAGGTCTGCACAATGAGCAGTTCTTC
TRBV11-2,many,TRBJ2-7,TRBD1,CASSLVPGTGPYF,TGTGCCAGCAGCTTAGTCCCAGGGACAGGGCCGTACTTC
TRBV6-1,NA,TRBJ1-1,NA,CASSTGTTEAFF,TGTGCCAGCAGTACCGGGACTACTGAAGCTTTCTTT
TRBV15,NA,TRBJ1-5,TRBD1,CATSRGPGGPQHF,TGTGCCACCAGCAGAGGGCCAGGGGGTCCCCAGCATTTT
TRBV11-2,many,TRBJ2-3,NA,CASSSLSTDTQYF,TGTGCCAGCAGCTCTCTTAGCACAGATACGCAGTATTTT
TRBV6-1,many,TRBJ2-1,TRBD2,CASSNPLGLAGTNEQFF,TGTGCCAGCAGTAATCCCTTAGGACTAGCGGGAACCAATGAGCAGTTCTTC
TRBV3-1,many,TRBJ2-7,TRBD2,CASSQLAGYEQYF,TGTGCCAGCAGCCAGCTAGCGGGTTACGAGCAGTACTTC
TRBV5-6,many,TRBJ2-7,TRBD1,CASSQMDREYEQYF,TGTGCCAGCAGCCAGATGGACAGGGAGTACGAGCAGTACTTC
TRBV12-3/TRBV12-4,many,TRBJ2-7,NA,CASSLAGYSYEQYF,TGTGCCAGCAGTTTGGCGGGTTACTCCTACGAGCAGTACTTC
TRBV4-2,many,TRBJ2-6,NA,CASSQVAEGAGANVLTF,TGTGCCAGCAGCCAAGTGGCGGAAGGGGCGGGGGCCAACGTCCTGACTTTC
TRBV15,NA,TRBJ1-2,TRBD1,CATSAAGQGNYGYTF,TGTGCCACCAGCGCGGCGGGACAGGGAAACTATGGCTACACCTTC
TRBV5-1,many,TRBJ1-2,NA,CASSLPSRGTNGYTF,TGTGCCAGCAGCCTACCTAGCAGGGGAACGAATGGCTACACCTTC
TRBV12-5,many,TRBJ1-1,TRBD1,CASAYYTGTGRRGETEAFF,TGTGCTAGTGCCTATTATACCGGGACAGGGAGAAGAGGTGAGACTGAAGCTTTCTTT
TRBV27,few,TRBJ1-2,NA,CASSSSGNYGYTF,TGTGCCAGCAGTTCCTCGGGTAACTATGGCTACACCTTC
TRBV7-8,many,TRBJ2-1,NA,CASSLSERRSYNEQFF,TGTGCCAGCAGCTTGTCCGAGAGGAGGTCCTACAATGAGCAGTTCTTC
TRBV13,many,TRBJ2-5,TRBD2,CASSTSGRDEETQYF,TGTGCCAGCAGCACTAGCGGGAGGGATGAAGAGACCCAGTACTTC
TRBV18,NA,TRBJ2-1,TRBD2,CASSPLRGLAGVVVNEQFF,TGTGCCAGCTCACCGCTAAGGGGACTAGCGGGAGTGGTAGTGAATGAGCAGTTCTTC
TRBV11-2,NA,TRBJ2-2,NA,CASSLSRTLNTGELFF,TGTGCCAGCAGCTTAAGTAGGACACTCAACACCGGGGAGCTGTTTTTT
TRBV12-3/TRBV12-4,many,TRBJ2-7,NA,CASSKETYEQYF,TGTGCCAGCAGCAAAGAAACCTACGAGCAGTACTTC
TRBV27,few,TRBJ2-1,NA,CASSLMGQNSYNEQFF,TGTGCCAGCAGTTTAATGGGGCAGAACTCCTACAATGAGCAGTTCTTC
TRBV2,many,TRBJ2-2,TRBD2,CASKREMGTGELFF,TGTGCCAGCAAGCGGGAGATGGGCACCGGGGAGCTGTTTTTT
TRBV5-1,few,TRBJ2-3,NA,CASSFVVEDTQYF,TGCGCCAGCAGCTTTGTGGTAGAAGATACGCAGTATTTT
TRBV28,many,TRBJ2-3,NA,CASSLLMDTQYF,TGTGCCAGCAGTCTCCTAATGGATACGCAGTATTTT
TRBV20-1,few,TRBJ2-7,NA,CSWDTGLEQYF,TGCAGCTGGGACACCGGCCTCGAGCAGTACTTC
TRBV4-2,many,TRBJ2-5,TRBD2,CASSQGGFQETQYF,TGTGCCAGCAGCCAGGGGGGGTTCCAAGAGACCCAGTACTTC
TRBV4-3,NA,TRBJ1-2,NA,CASSHTFPTGVTNYGYTF,TGCGCCAGCAGCCACACCTTCCCTACAGGAGTAACGAACTATGGCTACACCTTC
TRBV30,many,TRBJ2-1,TRBD2,CAWKGGLARHNEQFF,TGTGCCTGGAAGGGGGGACTAGCAAGGCACAATGAGCAGTTCTTC